These 11 T cell receptor beta chains came from one sample sequenced in a study of human T cells and chemical hapten exposure. This sample's time point: healthy volunteer bleed at 6 weeks. Total RNA was isolated from whole blood that had not been fractionated. Via MiXCR, TCRdb re-called the RACE reads, giving one row per CDR3 protein. Altogether 60,000 to 80,000 distinct CDR3 sequences are present, about 6% being singletons, with the ten largest covering roughly 3.5%. The material sequenced was whole blood. These receptors were collected from a female donor in good health. Some clones in this sample may be carry-over from other donors' samples.

This clonotype was counted only a few times. The CDR3 DNA follows: TGCAGTGCCCGAAGGGGTACCGGGGAGCTGTTTTTT. Its protein product is CSARRGTGELFF. The chain recombines TRBV20-1 with TRBJ2-2; possibly TRBD1 for D (5 bases). The CDR3 totals 12 residues. V lost 6 bases to trimming and J lost 5 bases, with 10 bases between them. Germline CDR1 and CDR2: DFQATT and SNEGSKA (reference sequence).

Many counts were recorded for this clonotype. The V and J genes are TRBV10-3 and TRBJ2-6, with TRBD2 as a possible D gene (6 bases). The CDR3 covers 14 residues. V was cut by 10 bases and J by 9 bases, with 19 bases left in between. Germline V gene data show CDR1 as ENHRY and CDR2 as SYGVKD. The DNA of the CDR3 is TGTGCCACGACAGACGGGAGTAACTTCAACGTCCTGACTTTC. Protein: CATTDGSNFNVLTF.

This clonotype showed up many times. The chain combines TRBV6-5 with TRBJ1-1, with D perhaps TRBD1 (5 bases). V lost 2 bases and J 11 bases, leaving 18 bases between the germline ends. The CDR3 is 14 amino acids. Looked up from germline, CDR1 is MNHEY and CDR2 is SVGAGI. CDR3 in DNA: TGTGCCAGCAGTTACGGGGGTCGGGCAGAGGAGGCTTTCTTT. This translates into CASSYGGRAEEAFF.

This clonotype was detected only a few times. The genes are TRBV28 and TRBJ1-6; D call uncertain. The CDR3 is 13 amino acids. Trimming removed 5 bases at V and 7 bases at J, with 9 bases between. Germline CDR1 reads MDHEN; CDR2 reads SYDVKM. CDR3 loop: CASSPQRNSPLHF. Here the CDR3 DNA reads TGTGCCAGCAGTCCTCAGCGGAATTCACCCCTCCACTTT.

The chain has TRBV11-3 and TRBJ2-1; 10 nucleotides align to TRBD2. Germline V lookup: CDR1 SGHNT, CDR2 YENEEA. The CDR3 is made up of 14 amino acids. V was pared by 4 bases and J by 7 bases, with 4 bases of the junction left unmatched. The CDR3 region is CASSSRLAGNEQFF. In DNA, the CDR3 is TGTGCCAGCAGCTCCCGACTAGCGGGTAATGAGCAGTTCTTC.

This clonotype was seen ten or more times. The gene calls are TRBV6-1 and TRBJ2-7; maybe TRBD1 (7 bases). This CDR3 is built from 15 residues. Germline loops: CDR1 MNHNS, CDR2 SASEGT. V dropped 0 bases and J dropped 0 bases, with 9 bases sitting between them. CDR3 residues: CASSEARDSSYEQYF. DNA of the CDR3: TGTGCCAGCAGTGAAGCGCGGGACAGCTCCTACGAGCAGTACTTC.

The chain is built from TRBV30 and TRBJ2-7; 7 nucleotides line up with TRBD2. This CDR3 has 13 amino acids. The ends lost 4 bases at V and 2 bases at J; junction bases unmatched: 5. Germline lookup yields CDR1 GTSNPN and CDR2 SVGIG (reference sequence). CDR3 sequence reads: CAWNPGGTYEQYF. The CDR3 DNA follows: TGTGCCTGGAATCCGGGAGGCACCTACGAGCAGTACTTC.

In its sample, this clonotype was seen many times. The genes are TRBV7-3 and TRBJ1-1; 8 bases agree with TRBD1. The germline V gene has CDR1 SGHTA and CDR2 FQGTGA. This CDR3 spans 17 amino acids. V lost 5 bases and J lost 4; bases outside the gene matches: 15. The CDR3 loop reads CASSPRPGGPWSTEAFF. DNA of the CDR3: TGTGCCAGCAGCCCTCGTCCAGGGGGCCCCTGGAGCACTGAAGCTTTCTTT.

This clonotype was recorded many times. The chain is built from TRBV7-9 and TRBJ2-2, with D hard to call. V was cut by 3 bases and J by 2 bases, with 10 bases left in between. There are 15 residues in the CDR3. Germline V gives CDR1 SEHNR, CDR2 FQNEAQ (reference sequence). The CDR3: CASSFETPNTGELFF. In DNA form, the CDR3 reads TGTGCCAGCAGCTTTGAGACACCTAACACCGGGGAGCTGTTTTTT.

Many counts were recorded for this clonotype. The gene calls are TRBV4-1 and TRBJ1-4, with D perhaps matching TRBD1 (5 bases). From germline, CDR1 is MGHRA and CDR2 YSYEKL. The length of the CDR3 is 15 residues. The ends were cut back, 3 bases at V and 8 bases at J, with 16 bases in the middle. CDR3 nucleotides: TGCGCCAGCAGCCAGTTCTCGACAGAGCTGGAAAAACTGTTTTTT. Translating gives CASSQFSTELEKLFF.

The V call is TRBV5-1, the J call TRBJ1-1, with no clear D. Between the trimmed V and J ends, which lost 5 bases and 1 base, there was a span of 9 bases. Looked up from germline, CDR1 is SGHRS and CDR2 is YFSETQ. The CDR3 extends over 13 amino acids. The CDR3, as DNA: TGCGCCAGCAGATTTGGCGAGAACACTGAAGCTTTCTTT. This encodes CASRFGENTEAFF.